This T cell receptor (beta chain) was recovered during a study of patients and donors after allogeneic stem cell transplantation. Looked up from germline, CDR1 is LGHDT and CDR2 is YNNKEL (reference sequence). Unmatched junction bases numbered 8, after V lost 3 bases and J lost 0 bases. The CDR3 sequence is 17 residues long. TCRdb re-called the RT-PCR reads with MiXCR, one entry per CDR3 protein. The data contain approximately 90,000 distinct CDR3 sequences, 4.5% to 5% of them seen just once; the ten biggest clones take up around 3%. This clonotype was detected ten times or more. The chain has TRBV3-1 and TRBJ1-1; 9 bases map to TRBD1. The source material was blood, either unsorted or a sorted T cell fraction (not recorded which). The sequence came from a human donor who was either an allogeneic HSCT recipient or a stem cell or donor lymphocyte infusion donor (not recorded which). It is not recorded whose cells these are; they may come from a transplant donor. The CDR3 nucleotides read TGTGCCAGCAGCCACGTCCCGGGACAGGGAATGAACACTGAAGCTTTCTTT. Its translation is CASSHVPGQGMNTEAFF.